What follows are 2 T cell receptor beta chains derived from one specimen sequenced in a study of shared clonotypes between healthy human individuals. Produced via immunoSEQ multiplex PCR; TCRdb's table is partial and in-frame only. Here the sample spans around 2.5 million clones, 93% being singletons. Sequencing input: naive CD4+ T cells from PBMCs. As to subset: CD45RA+ positively selected. The receptors derive from a young man in good health. Some clones in this sample may be carry-over from other donors' samples.

J is TRBJ2-2 and V is TRBV19; 12 bases are a match to TRBD2. Trimming removed 3 bases from V and 12 bases from J; junction bases left unmatched: 8. The CDR3 contains 15 residues. Germline values: CDR1 LNHDA, CDR2 SQIVND (reference sequence). The CDR3 DNA reads as TGTGCCAGTAGTATGGAACTAGCGGGAGGCCCCAAGCTGTTTTTT. This codes for CASSMELAGGPKLFF.

The J gene is TRBJ1-1, the V gene TRBV5-5; 9 bases line up with TRBD1. The CDR3 is made up of 14 amino acids. V gave up 4 bases and J gave up 3 bases; unmatched junction bases: 4. CDR1 and CDR2 (germline): SGHKS, YYEKEE (reference sequence). CDR3: CASSRTGADTEAFF. CDR3 in DNA: TGTGCCAGCAGCAGGACAGGGGCGGACACTGAAGCTTTCTTT.